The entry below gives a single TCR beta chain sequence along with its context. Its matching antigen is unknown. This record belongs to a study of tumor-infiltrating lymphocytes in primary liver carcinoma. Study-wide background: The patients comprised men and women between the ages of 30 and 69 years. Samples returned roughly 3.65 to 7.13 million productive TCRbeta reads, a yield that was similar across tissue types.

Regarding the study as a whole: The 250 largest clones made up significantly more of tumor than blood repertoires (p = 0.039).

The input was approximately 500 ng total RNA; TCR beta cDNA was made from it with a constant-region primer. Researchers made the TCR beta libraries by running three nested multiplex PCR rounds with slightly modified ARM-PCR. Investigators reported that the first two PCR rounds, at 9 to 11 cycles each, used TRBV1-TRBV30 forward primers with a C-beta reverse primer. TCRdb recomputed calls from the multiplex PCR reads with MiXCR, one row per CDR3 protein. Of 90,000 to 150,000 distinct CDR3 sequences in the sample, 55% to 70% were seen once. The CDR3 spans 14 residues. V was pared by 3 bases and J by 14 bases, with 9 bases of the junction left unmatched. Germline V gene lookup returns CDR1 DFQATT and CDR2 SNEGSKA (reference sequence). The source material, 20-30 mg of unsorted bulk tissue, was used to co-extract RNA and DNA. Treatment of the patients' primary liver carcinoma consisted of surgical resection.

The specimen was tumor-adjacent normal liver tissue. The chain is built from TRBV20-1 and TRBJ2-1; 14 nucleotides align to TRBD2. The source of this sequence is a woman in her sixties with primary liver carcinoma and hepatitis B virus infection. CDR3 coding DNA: TGCAGTGCTAGCCGGGGACTAGCGGGAGTCGGGGAGTTCTTC. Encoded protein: CSASRGLAGVGEFF.